The rows below give T cell receptor beta chains drawn from one sample of a study of OX40 agonist ivuxolimab in advanced cancers. The data were produced by immunoSEQ multiplex PCR, yet TCRdb's version contains in-frame clones alone and is incomplete. The sample lists approximately 67,000 clones, over 75% occurring once. This specimen was CD4+ or CD8+ T cells sorted from blood, taken in a trial of the OX40 agonist ivuxolimab. These receptors were taken from an adult with an advanced solid tumor such as melanoma, head and neck, liver or kidney cancer. Each CDR3 is given with its conserved first and last residue. The D gene is left open where the match is weak. Size values are once, few and many counts, or a class for expanded clones, and some rows have none.

TRBD2 | . | TRBJ2-1 | TRBV27 | CASSLLAGGPGEQFF | TGTGCCAGCAGTTTGCTCGCGGGAGGACCGGGAGAGCAGTTCTTC
. | . | TRBJ2-1 | TRBV5-6 | CASSLQWRGNEQFF | TGTGCCAGCAGCTTACAGTGGCGGGGCAATGAGCAGTTCTTC
TRBD1 | few | TRBJ1-2 | TRBV5-6 | CASSFRDRAAGYTF | TGTGCCAGCAGCTTCAGGGACAGGGCCGCTGGCTACACCTTC
TRBD1 | . | TRBJ2-1 | TRBV19 | CASSIRDSYEQFF | TGTGCCAGTAGTATAAGGGACAGCTATGAGCAGTTCTTC
. | . | TRBJ2-2 | TRBV6-5 | CASSSTGSTGELFF | TGTGCCAGCAGTTCCACGGGCAGTACCGGGGAGCTGTTTTTT
TRBD2 | once | TRBJ2-1 | TRBV5-4 | CASSGLTSGMYNEQFF | TGTGCCAGCAGCGGCCTGACTAGCGGGATGTACAATGAGCAGTTCTTC
TRBD2 | . | TRBJ2-3 | TRBV11-2 | CASSLLAGLGDTQYF | TGTGCCAGCAGCTTGCTAGCGGGACTCGGAGATACGCAGTATTTT
TRBD2 | . | TRBJ2-2 | TRBV5-1 | CASSLDLLAGGVNTGELFF | TGCGCCAGCAGCTTGGATCTCCTAGCGGGGGGTGTGAACACCGGGGAGCTGTTTTTT
. | few | TRBJ2-3 | TRBV5-1 | CASSLILKGGGRTDTQYF | TGCGCCAGCAGCTTGATCCTTAAGGGCGGGGGCCGCACAGATACGCAGTATTTT
. | . | TRBJ2-1 | TRBV6-5 | CASSYSGYEQFF | TGTGCCAGCAGTTACTCGGGATATGAGCAGTTCTTC
TRBD2 | . | TRBJ2-1 | TRBV23-1 | CASSQSRLAGVYNEQFF | TGCGCCAGCAGTCAATCGAGGCTAGCGGGGGTGTACAATGAGCAGTTCTTC
TRBD2 | . | TRBJ2-3 | TRBV27 | CASSLTGTSADTQYF | TGTGCCAGCAGTCTTACCGGGACTAGTGCAGATACGCAGTATTTT
TRBD1 | . | TRBJ1-5 | TRBV2 | CASSHTPTGTGNQPQHF | TGTGCCAGCAGCCACACCCCGACCGGGACAGGGAATCAGCCCCAGCATTTT
. | . | TRBJ1-1 | TRBV29-1 | CSVAGLNTEAFF | TGCAGCGTTGCCGGGCTGAACACTGAAGCTTTCTTT